This passage covers 23 T cell receptor beta chains from one sample sequenced in a study of metastatic and nonmetastatic thyroid tumors. Every patient was untreated before thyroid surgery. TCRdb re-called clones via MiXCR from the PCR reads. Here the sample spans about 7,000 clones, around 19% being singletons. The sequenced sample was adjacent normal tissue. The receptors come from a female donor with papillary thyroid cancer or a benign thyroid nodule (not recorded which). Some clones in this sample may be carry-over from other donors' samples.

This clone appeared many times. V gene TRBV19 combines with J gene TRBJ1-1; a weak D match, TRBD1 (5 bases). V lost 3 bases and J 12 bases, leaving 17 bases between the germline ends. The CDR3 is 13 residues long. Germline V gives CDR1 LNHDA, CDR2 SQIVND (reference sequence). The CDR3 DNA is TGTGCCAGTAGTATGGGCCCAGGGCCCTTCACTTTCTTT. The encoded protein is CASSMGPGPFTFF.

V and J are TRBV6-1 and TRBJ2-7; 8 bases match TRBD2. The CDR3 is 16 amino acids. Germline CDR1 and CDR2: MNHNS and SASEGT. V lost 2 bases and J lost 1; bases outside the gene matches: 7. This chain's CDR3 is CASSERRLAPSYEQYF. The CDR3 DNA reads as TGTGCCAGCAGTGAACGTCGACTAGCGCCTTCCTACGAGCAGTACTTC.

This clone was seen more than once but under ten times. V is TRBV6-2 or TRBV6-3 and J is TRBJ2-7, with 8 bases aligning to TRBD1. Germline V CDR1 and CDR2: MNHEY, SVGEGT. This CDR3 has 15 amino acids. Unmatched junction bases numbered 8, after V lost 2 bases and J lost 5 bases. The CDR3 region has the DNA TGTGCCAGCAGTTACCGAAGGACAGGGATGCACGAGCAGTACTTC. Translation: CASSYRRTGMHEQYF.

Comments on this clone: At the DNA level, this CDR3 is encoded by other sequences in the same sample as well. The genes are TRBV6-2 or TRBV6-3 and TRBJ2-1; D may be TRBD2 (6 bases). Germline V CDR1 and CDR2: MNHEY, SVGEGT. The CDR3 is made up of 17 amino acids. V lost 2 bases to trimming and J lost 4 bases, with 18 bases between them. The CDR3 here is CASSYGMWGLAYNEQFF. The CDR3 region has the DNA TGTGCCAGCAGTTACGGTATGTGGGGACTTGCTTACAATGAGCAGTTCTTC.

The chain couples TRBV30 to TRBJ1-1; TRBD1 agrees at 9 bases. The CDR3 length is 13 residues. Germline assignment: CDR1 GTSNPN and CDR2 SVGIG (reference sequence). V gave up 5 bases and J gave up 3 bases; unmatched junction bases: 4. The CDR3 DNA reads as TGTGCCTGGCACAGGGGGCGGGACACTGAAGCTTTCTTT. Encoded protein: CAWHRGRDTEAFF.

By share, this clone counts as medium-sized. Other nucleotide sequences in the sample specify the same CDR3. CDR3 sequence: CSARAPDLGSPLHF. The CDR3 nucleotides read TGCAGTGCTAGAGCACCAGACTTGGGTTCACCCCTCCACTTT. The chain carries TRBV20-1 and TRBJ1-6; D remains ambiguous. V was pared by 1 base and J by 9 bases, with 13 bases between. The CDR3 length is 14 residues. From germline, CDR1 is DFQATT and CDR2 SNEGSKA (reference sequence).

The chain is built from TRBV19 and TRBJ2-7; possibly TRBD1 or TRBD2 for D (5 bases each). V dropped 3 bases and J dropped 12 bases, with 21 bases sitting between them. Germline lookup yields CDR1 LNHDA and CDR2 SQIVND (reference sequence). The CDR3 is 14 amino acids. This CDR3 reads CASSMGHGTYELYF. The CDR3, as DNA: TGTGCCAGTAGTATGGGCCACGGGACCTACGAGTTGTACTTC.

A few counts support this clone. The chain couples TRBV20-1 to TRBJ1-5, with D unresolved. The CDR3 sequence is 11 residues long. V lost 1 base and J 12 bases, leaving 10 bases between the germline ends. The germline V gene has CDR1 DFQATT and CDR2 SNEGSKA (reference sequence). Here the CDR3 reads CSARGGSYQHF. The CDR3 bases are TGCAGTGCTAGAGGAGGAAGCTACCAGCATTTT.

This clone is judged medium-sized. The CDR3 coding sequence is TGCAGTGCTAGGGGTTCGACAGGTTCCCTCTCCTACGAGCAGTACTTC. Protein product: CSARGSTGSLSYEQYF. This rearrangement joins TRBV20-1 to TRBJ2-7, with TRBD1 as a possible D gene (6 bases). Germline V gene sequence: CDR1 DFQATT, CDR2 SNEGSKA (reference sequence). This CDR3 has 16 residues. V dropped 3 bases and J dropped 0 bases, with 18 bases sitting between them.

The rearrangement links TRBV6-1 to TRBJ1-6; D may be TRBD1 (5 bases). The germline CDR1 and CDR2 sequences are MNHNS and SASEGT. V was clipped by 4 bases and J by 9 bases, with 10 bases between them. The CDR3 contains 13 residues. The CDR3 loop is CASSVLRGSPLHF. The CDR3 bases are TGTGCCAGCAGTGTCTTGAGGGGTTCACCCCTCCACTTT.

This clone is medium-sized (0.01 to 0.1%). The rearrangement uses TRBV20-1 and TRBJ1-1; D is unresolved. The CDR3 length is 12 residues. Germline-derived CDR1 and CDR2 are DFQATT and SNEGSKA (reference sequence). Trimming left V 0 bases short and J 5 bases short, with 7 bases between. CDR3 residues: CSARDRWTEAFF. The CDR3 region has the DNA TGCAGTGCTAGAGATCGCTGGACTGAAGCTTTCTTT.

Judged by abundance, this clone is medium-sized. V usage is TRBV6-2 or TRBV6-3 and J usage is TRBJ1-5, with D possibly being TRBD1 (5 bases). The CDR3 is 14 amino acids. Trimming removed 7 bases at V and 1 base at J, with 11 bases between. Germline loops: CDR1 MNHEY, CDR2 SVGEGT. This CDR3 is CASIGAGSNQPQHF. The CDR3 nucleotides read TGTGCCAGCATAGGGGCAGGGAGCAATCAGCCCCAGCATTTT.

This clone was picked up many times. The chain employs TRBV27 and TRBJ1-2; 8 nucleotides align to TRBD1. The V and J ends lost 6 bases and 0 bases, in that order; junction bases with no gene match: 9. This CDR3 contains 16 residues. CDR1 MNHEY and CDR2 SMNVEV come from the germline V gene (reference sequence). This CDR3 is CASRPLGQGSNYGYTF. In nucleotides, the CDR3 is TGTGCCAGCAGGCCCCTTGGACAGGGATCTAACTATGGCTACACCTTC.

The gene calls are TRBV12-3 or TRBV12-4 and TRBJ2-1, with 9 bases fitting TRBD1. The CDR3 spans 17 residues. Germline trimming cut 2 bases from V and 6 bases from J; bases unmatched to any gene: 11. The CDR3 loop is CASSLYYRDRAPNEQFF. The CDR3 bases are TGTGCCAGCAGTTTATATTACCGGGACAGGGCCCCCAATGAGCAGTTCTTC.

This clone was found many times. The CDR3 region is CASSLRQGPEKLFF. The CDR3 nucleotides read TGTGCCAGCAGCTTACGACAGGGCCCTGAAAAACTGTTTTTT. The rearrangement joins TRBV9 to TRBJ1-4, with TRBD1 identical over 7 bases. V dropped 4 bases and J dropped 7; count of bases not matched to a gene: 7. Germline V gives CDR1 SGDLS, CDR2 YYNGEE. The CDR3 has 14 amino acids. The full variable domain, with the rest looked up from reference TRBV9 and TRBJ1-4, is DSGVTQTPKHLITATGQRVTLRCSPRSGDLSVYWYQQSLDQGLQFLIQYYNGEERAKGNILERFSAQQFPDLHSELNLSSLELGDSALYFCASSLRQGPEKLFFGSGTQLSVL.

This clone ranks as medium-sized (0.01 to 0.1%). This sequence joins TRBV12-3 or TRBV12-4 and TRBJ2-2; TRBD2 might be the D (6 bases). This CDR3 contains 17 residues. V shed 3 bases and J shed 1 base, with 15 bases lying between them. The CDR3 DNA follows: TGTGCCAGCAGTTTGAGGGGTGGGGGAGGGAACACCGGGGAGCTGTTTTTT. Protein product: CASSLRGGGGNTGELFF.

This clone is medium-sized (0.01 to 0.1%) within its sample. The DNA of the CDR3 is TGTGCCAGCAGTCGTCTAACAGATACGCAGTATTTT. This encodes CASSRLTDTQYF. The rearrangement joins TRBV28 to TRBJ2-3; D is ambiguous. The V gene lost 5 bases and the J gene lost 3 bases, with 6 bases spanning the gap. In germline, CDR1 is MDHEN, CDR2 SYDVKM. This CDR3 comprises 12 residues.

The V call is TRBV6-2 or TRBV6-3, the J call TRBJ2-2; D uncertain. V was cut by 8 bases and J by 5 bases, with 12 bases left in between. The CDR3 runs to 13 residues. The germline V gene encodes CDR1 MNHEY and CDR2 SVGEGT. The CDR3: CASGQVPTGELFF. CDR3 nucleotides: TGTGCCAGCGGGCAGGTACCAACCGGGGAGCTGTTTTTT.

This clone was counted many times. The chain joins TRBV3-1 to TRBJ2-5, with 8 bases fitting TRBD2. Germline CDR1 and CDR2: LGHDT and YNNKEL (reference sequence). J was trimmed by 3 bases and V by 4 bases; bases with no gene match: 4. The CDR3 totals 14 residues. CDR3 bases: TGTGCCAGCAGCCCTGGAGCGGGGGAAGAGACCCAGTACTTC. This sequence encodes CASSPGAGEETQYF.

The sample holds many counts of this clone. The gene calls are TRBV27 and TRBJ1-1, with D possibly TRBD1 on 6 matching bases. The CDR3 spans 14 residues. V shed 6 bases and J shed 0 bases, with 11 bases lying between them. Germline V gene lookup returns CDR1 MNHEY and CDR2 SMNVEV (reference sequence). The CDR3, as DNA: TGTGCCAGCAGGTCAGGGGCCATGAACACTGAAGCTTTCTTT. This sequence encodes CASRSGAMNTEAFF.

This clone is medium-sized. DNA for the CDR3: TGTGCCAGTAACCCGGGACGACCTCGCACAGATACGCAGTATTTT. It translates to CASNPGRPRTDTQYF. The V and J genes are TRBV19 and TRBJ2-3; D may be TRBD1 or TRBD2 (5 bases each). CDR1 is LNHDA and CDR2 is SQIVND in the germline V gene (reference sequence). The CDR3 has 15 amino acids. V shed 7 bases and J shed 1 base, with 15 bases lying between them.

This clone is termed medium-sized (0.01 to 0.1%). The chain is built from TRBV9 and TRBJ2-3; TRBD2 matches at 7 bases. The CDR3 is 18 residues long. V lost 3 bases to trimming and J lost 3 bases; unmatched junction nucleotides: 16. The germline CDR1 and CDR2 sequences are SGDLS and YYNGEE. CDR3 residues: CASSAYGLVKSLTDTQYF. In nucleotides, the CDR3 is TGTGCCAGCAGCGCCTACGGACTAGTTAAGAGCCTGACAGATACGCAGTATTTT.

This clone was seen only once. The chain joins TRBV20-1 to TRBJ1-5; the match to TRBD1 covers 7 bases. V trimming: 2 bases; J trimming: 4 bases; junction bases outside the gene matches: 11. CDR3 size: 16 residues. CDR1 and CDR2 (germline): DFQATT, SNEGSKA (reference sequence). The CDR3 is CSARRGDSWGNQPQHF. CDR3 DNA sequence: TGCAGTGCTAGACGAGGGGACAGTTGGGGAAATCAGCCCCAGCATTTT.